Listed here is a single TCR beta chain. What it recognizes is unknown. This CDR3 comprises 16 residues. V lost 6 bases to trimming and J lost 6 bases, with 26 bases between them. Germline CDR1 reads SQVTM; CDR2 reads ANQGSEA. The data were taken from a study of T cells in Graves' hyperthyroidism and ophthalmopathy. Study conclusions and caveats: Most thyroid-expanded clonotypes above 0.001 were also found in blood.

Used for diagnoses were clinical symptoms, serum thyroxine and TRAb, thyroid ultrasound and orbital computed tomography. Regions amplified from RNA transcripts were the TCR beta CDR3 regions. An initial round of RT-PCR targeting the TCR CDR3 relied on the HTBI primer set. TCRdb processed the multiplex PCR reads anew with MiXCR; each CDR3 protein has one entry. The sample has roughly 130,000 distinct CDR3 sequences; about 20% are singletons. The sequenced material came from blood. This TCR derives from a woman between 45 and 60 years old with Graves' hyperthyroidism that later progressed to Graves' ophthalmopathy. The genes are TRBV29-1 and TRBJ1-2, with TRBD1 as a possible D gene (6 bases). CDR3 sequence reads: CSVPSGGARIGDGYTF. CDR3 bases: TGCAGCGTCCCATCCGGGGGGGCGCGCATTGGGGATGGCTACACCTTC.